These 26 T cell receptor beta chains were sequenced from one sample in a study of T cells after yellow fever vaccination. Each CDR3 protein gets one entry after TCRdb re-called the 5' RACE reads with MiXCR. The top ten hold approximately 15% of the sample, which has approximately 550,000 distinct CDR3 sequences, 15% to 20% seen once. Sequenced material: PBMCs, taken 15 days after the yellow fever booster vaccination. Every receptor here comes from a man aged 30-40 years who received the YFV17D yellow fever vaccine.

This clonotype has only a few counts. The gene calls are TRBV20-1 and TRBJ2-7; 10 bases are a match to TRBD2. This CDR3 comprises 14 residues. From germline, CDR1 is DFQATT and CDR2 SNEGSKA (reference sequence). The J segment lost 7 bases and the V segment lost 5 bases, leaving 11 bases of the junction unmatched. CDR3 in DNA: TGCAGTGCTCGAAGGACTAGCGGAAGCAGGGAGCAGTACTTC. This codes for CSARRTSGSREQYF.

The chain couples TRBV4-3 to TRBJ2-6, with D perhaps matching TRBD2 (5 bases). Trimming cost V 0 bases and J 1 base, with 13 bases left between them. CDR1 is LGHNA and CDR2 is YSLEER in the germline V gene. The CDR3 is made up of 18 amino acids. CDR3: CASSQDNLRGSGANVLTF. DNA for the CDR3: TGCGCCAGCAGCCAAGATAATTTACGGGGATCTGGGGCCAACGTCCTGACTTTC.

This clonotype was observed a few times. The genes are TRBV20-1 and TRBJ2-7; no firm D call. Germline-derived CDR1 and CDR2 are DFQATT and SNEGSKA (reference sequence). Trimming pared 3 bases from V and 6 bases from J, leaving 18 bases between. The CDR3 consists of 14 residues. This CDR3 reads CSASPTPKGGEQYF. For the CDR3, the DNA is TGCAGTGCTAGTCCGACACCCAAAGGCGGCGAGCAGTACTTC.

V and J are TRBV7-2 and TRBJ2-3; TRBD2 aligns across 11 bases. The CDR3 length is 16 residues. CDR1 and CDR2 (germline): SGHTA, FQGNSA. V was pared by 4 bases and J by 5 bases, with 8 bases of the junction left unmatched. CDR3 region: CASSYTSGSKEDTQYF. In DNA, the CDR3 is TGTGCCAGCAGCTATACTAGCGGGAGCAAAGAAGATACGCAGTATTTT. Full variable domain (rest looked up from reference TRBV7-2 and TRBJ2-3): GAGVSQSPSNKVTEKGKDVELRCDPISGHTALYWYRQSLGQGLEFLIYFQGNSAPDKSGLPSDRFSAERTGGSVSTLTIQRTQQEDSAVYLCASSYTSGSKEDTQYFGPGTRLTVL.

In its sample, this clonotype was seen a few times. The gene calls are TRBV5-1 and TRBJ2-7; D uncertain. CDR3 length equals 11 residues. Per germline, CDR1 SGHRS and CDR2 YFSETQ. V lost 1 base and J 6 bases, leaving 5 bases between the germline ends. Here the CDR3 reads CASSLNGEQYF. The CDR3 DNA is TGCGCCAGCAGCTTGAACGGCGAGCAGTACTTC. Full variable domain (outside the CDR3, taken from reference TRBV5-1 and TRBJ2-7): KAGVTQTPRYLIKTRGQQVTLSCSPISGHRSVSWYQQTPGQGLQFLFEYFSETQRNKGNFPGRFSGRQFSNSRSEMNVSTLELGDSALYLCASSLNGEQYFGPGTRLTVT.

This clonotype was recorded at least ten times. The chain uses TRBV3-1 and TRBJ2-7, with TRBD1 matching 8 bases. Per the germline V gene, CDR1 is LGHDT and CDR2 is YNNKEL (reference sequence). The junction had 10 bases not matched to a gene; V was cut back by 3 bases and J by 3 bases. The CDR3 totals 16 residues. CDR3 bases: TGTGCCAGCAGCCAGACAGCACGGACAGGGAGCTACGAGCAGTACTTC. Its protein is CASSQTARTGSYEQYF.

The CDR3 coding sequence is TGTGCCAGCAGTTACTTTCTTCGGGGCAGAGCCTACGAGCAGTACTTC. Translation gives CASSYFLRGRAYEQYF. The genes are TRBV6-5 and TRBJ2-7; either TRBD1 or TRBD2 may fit D (5 bases each). Germline V lookup: CDR1 MNHEY, CDR2 SVGAGI. The CDR3 consists of 16 residues. Trimming pared 1 base from V and 2 bases from J, leaving 15 bases between.

This clonotype was observed a few times. CDR3 coding DNA: TGTGCCATCAATAAAGATATGACAACCACCGGGGAGCTGTTTTTT. Residues: CAINKDMTTTGELFF. V is TRBV10-3 and J is TRBJ2-2; no clear D. Germline V gives CDR1 ENHRY, CDR2 SYGVKD. Between the trimmed V and J ends, which lost 7 bases and 4 bases, there was a span of 16 bases. This CDR3 comprises 15 residues.

This clonotype was found a few times. The rearrangement joins TRBV7-2 to TRBJ2-5; 10 bases are shared with TRBD2. CDR1 and CDR2 (germline): SGHTA, FQGNSA. V lost 1 base and J lost 5; bases outside the gene matches: 7. This CDR3 has 16 amino acids. The CDR3, as DNA: TGTGCCAGCAGCTTAGTAGCTAGCGGGAGCTGGGAGACCCAGTACTTC. Its translation: CASSLVASGSWETQYF.

This clonotype has only a few counts. The chain is built from TRBV11-2 and TRBJ1-1; TRBD1 aligns across 9 bases. V shed 5 bases, J shed 5 bases, and the junction held 9 bases outside the gene matches. The CDR3 sequence is 15 residues long. Germline assignment: CDR1 SGHAT and CDR2 FQNNGV. In DNA form, the CDR3 reads TGTGCCAGCAGCACCCACAGGGGGCTGGGGACTGAAGCTTTCTTT. Protein sequence: CASSTHRGLGTEAFF.

V is TRBV4-3 and J is TRBJ2-7; 8 nucleotides match TRBD1. The trim removed 4 bases at V and 1 base at J, leaving 9 bases unmatched. The CDR3 is 16 residues long. The V gene's germline CDR1 is LGHNA and CDR2 YSLEER. CDR3 sequence (DNA): TGCGCCAGCAGCCTGGAGGACAGGGCTCCTTCCTACGAGCAGTACTTC. Translated, it gives CASSLEDRAPSYEQYF.

This clonotype was seen a single time. This chain uses TRBV14 with TRBJ2-1; a weak D match, TRBD2 (6 bases). Germline CDR1 SGHDN, CDR2 FVKESK. Trimming took 2 bases from V and 5 from J, leaving 13 bases between them. The CDR3 is 15 residues long. The CDR3 protein is CASSQSGWRDNEQFF. CDR3 DNA: TGTGCCAGCAGCCAATCCGGGTGGAGGGACAATGAGCAGTTCTTC. The whole variable domain, filled in from reference TRBV14 and TRBJ2-1, reads EAGVTQFPSHSVIEKGQTVTLRCDPISGHDNLYWYRRVMGKEIKFLLHFVKESKQDESGMPNNRFLAERTGGTYSTLKVQPAELEDSGVYFCASSQSGWRDNEQFFGPGTRLTVL.

The table lists this clonotype with a few counts. V gene TRBV3-1 combines with J gene TRBJ2-5; TRBD2 agrees at 8 bases. Per germline, CDR1 LGHDT and CDR2 YNNKEL (reference sequence). The CDR3 spans 17 residues. V lost 1 base to trimming and J lost 1 base; unmatched junction nucleotides: 8. The CDR3 DNA reads as TGTGCCAGCAGCCAAGGTTTTGGCGGGAGGCTCCAAGAGACCCAGTACTTC. Translating gives CASSQGFGGRLQETQYF.

The gene calls are TRBV29-1 and TRBJ2-3; perhaps TRBD1 as D (6 bases). The CDR3 length is 15 residues. The germline CDR1 and CDR2 sequences are SQVTM and ANQGSEA. V lost 4 bases and J 4 bases, leaving 18 bases between the germline ends. The CDR3 bases are TGCAGCGTTGTTCCCTCTCCAGGGGCGGCAGATACGCAGTATTTT. Translating it yields CSVVPSPGAADTQYF.

This rearrangement joins TRBV9 to TRBJ2-2; 9 positions match TRBD2. CDR1 is SGDLS, CDR2 YYNGEE, per germline. V gave up 0 bases and J gave up 7 bases; unmatched junction bases: 7. CDR3 size: 16 residues. CDR3 sequence (DNA): TGTGCCAGCAGCGTAGAGGGCGGGAGGGCCGACGGGGAGCTGTTTTTT. It encodes CASSVEGGRADGELFF.

V usage is TRBV20-1 and J usage is TRBJ2-7; TRBD2 matches at 9 bases. The germline V gene encodes CDR1 DFQATT and CDR2 SNEGSKA (reference sequence). This CDR3 contains 13 residues. Unmatched junction bases numbered 7, after V lost 6 bases and J lost 4 bases. The CDR3: CSAQIAGVYEQYF. CDR3 in DNA: TGCAGTGCGCAGATAGCGGGAGTATACGAGCAGTACTTC.

The sample holds a few counts of this clonotype. The chain combines TRBV5-1 with TRBJ2-3; D gene unclear. The CDR3 sequence is 15 residues long. The V gene's germline CDR1 is SGHRS and CDR2 YFSETQ. V lost 4 bases and J lost 5, with 17 bases in between. This CDR3 is CASSPMGGFIDTQYF. CDR3 bases: TGCGCCAGCAGCCCGATGGGCGGATTCATAGATACGCAGTATTTT. Looking up the rest from reference TRBV5-1 and TRBJ2-3 gives the full variable domain: KAGVTQTPRYLIKTRGQQVTLSCSPISGHRSVSWYQQTPGQGLQFLFEYFSETQRNKGNFPGRFSGRQFSNSRSEMNVSTLELGDSALYLCASSPMGGFIDTQYFGPGTRLTVL.

This clonotype was counted only a few times. The chain employs TRBV7-2 and TRBJ2-3, with 8 bases matching TRBD2. This CDR3 comprises 19 residues. Germline trimming cut 1 base from V and 3 bases from J; bases unmatched to any gene: 15. Looked up from germline, CDR1 is SGHTA and CDR2 is FQGNSA. The CDR3 reads CASSLVRGSGIAATDTQYF. In DNA, the CDR3 is TGTGCCAGCAGCTTAGTGCGGGGTAGCGGGATTGCGGCGACAGATACGCAGTATTTT.

The chain couples TRBV3-1 to TRBJ1-2; D may be TRBD1 (5 bases). V was shortened by 1 base and J by 8 bases, with 14 bases between the two germline ends. This CDR3 spans 14 amino acids. Germline loops: CDR1 LGHDT, CDR2 YNNKEL (reference sequence). In nucleotides, the CDR3 is TGTGCCAGCAGCCAAGCGTCTGGGAGGGGCGGCTACACCTTC. This sequence encodes CASSQASGRGGYTF.

V and J are TRBV20-1 and TRBJ2-7; the D gene is possibly TRBD2 (5 bases). The CDR3 runs 16 residues. The germline V and J ends were trimmed by 1 base and 3 bases, with 19 bases remaining between them. CDR1 DFQATT and CDR2 SNEGSKA come from the germline V gene (reference sequence). CDR3 region: CSARASGGAHVYEQYF. Written as DNA, the CDR3 is TGCAGTGCTAGAGCCAGCGGCGGCGCCCATGTCTACGAGCAGTACTTC.

The CDR3 is CSGKGGGNEQFF. The CDR3 region has the DNA TGCAGTGGTAAAGGGGGCGGGAATGAGCAGTTCTTC. The chain is built from TRBV20-1 and TRBJ2-1; TRBD1 matches at 7 bases. CDR1 and CDR2 (germline): DFQATT, SNEGSKA (reference sequence). The ends lost 7 bases at V and 7 bases at J; junction bases unmatched: 7. The CDR3 sequence is 12 residues long.

V and J are TRBV29-1 and TRBJ2-1; TRBD2 agrees at 11 bases. Germline CDR1 and CDR2: SQVTM and ANQGSEA. This CDR3 is 16 amino acids long. The ends lost 1 base at V and 7 bases at J; junction bases unmatched: 9. The CDR3: CSVEAWTSGPGNEQFF. The DNA of the CDR3 is TGCAGCGTTGAAGCATGGACTAGCGGGCCGGGGAATGAGCAGTTCTTC.

This chain joins TRBV7-2 and TRBJ1-1; D is unclear. The length of the CDR3 is 13 residues. Between the trimmed V and J ends, which lost 3 bases and 3 bases, there was a span of 8 bases. Germline V gene sequence: CDR1 SGHTA, CDR2 FQGNSA. The CDR3 sequence: CASSFSEDTEAFF. The DNA of the CDR3 is TGTGCCAGCAGCTTTTCCGAGGACACTGAAGCTTTCTTT.

In this sample, this clonotype turned up a few times. This rearrangement joins TRBV20-1 to TRBJ2-3; the D gene could be TRBD1 or TRBD2 (5 bases each). Trimming pared 0 bases from V and 1 base from J, leaving 11 bases between. The CDR3 length is 15 residues. The V gene's germline CDR1 is DFQATT and CDR2 SNEGSKA (reference sequence). The CDR3 coding sequence is TGCAGTGCTAGAGATTTGAGGGGAGGCACAGATACGCAGTATTTT. It yields the protein CSARDLRGGTDTQYF.

The V and J genes are TRBV9 and TRBJ1-5; weak D call: TRBD1 (6 bases). The V gene's germline CDR1 is SGDLS and CDR2 YYNGEE. V lost 3 bases, J lost 10 bases, and 14 bases lay in between. The CDR3 contains 13 residues. In nucleotides, the CDR3 is TGTGCCAGCAGCGAGGAGGGGGAGAGCCCCCAGCATTTT. Amino acids: CASSEEGESPQHF.

The J gene is TRBJ2-5, the V gene TRBV20-1; D gene ambiguous. Germline assignment: CDR1 DFQATT and CDR2 SNEGSKA (reference sequence). Trimming removed 7 bases at V and 5 bases at J, with 8 bases between. This CDR3 has 10 amino acids. CDR3 in amino acids: CSGLLETQYF. The DNA of the CDR3 is TGCAGTGGCTTACTTGAGACCCAGTACTTC.